Listed below are T cell receptor beta chains from one sample, sequenced in a study of cytomegalovirus exposure and HLA in healthy donors. The assay was immunoSEQ multiplex PCR, and TCRdb's table has in-frame clones only and misses some. This sample carries fewer than 250,000 clones, 70% to 85% of them seen once, and the ten largest clones take roughly 0.22%. Sequencing input: PBMCs. The receptors originated from a girl aged 2-10 years in good health and CMV-seronegative. CDR3s include the opening cysteine and the closing phenylalanine or tryptophan. The D gene is left open where the match is weak. Only part of the rows carry a size: once, few, many, or a class if the clone is expanded.

TRBD2	.	TRBJ2-3	TRBV6-4	TGTGCCAGCAGCTTCGGGGGGAGCACAGATACGCAGTATTTT	CASSFGGSTDTQYF
.	.	TRBJ1-2	TRBV19	TGTGCCAGTAGTACCTGGACAGTTGACTATGGCTACACCTTC	CASSTWTVDYGYTF
TRBD1	.	TRBJ1-3	TRBV5-1	TGCGCCAGCAGCTTGGGGACAGGGGGCAGAAACACCATATATTTT	CASSLGTGGRNTIYF
.	.	TRBJ1-1	TRBV25-1	TGTGCCAGCAGTGAAGAAACGGGGATTGAAGCTTTCTTT	CASSEETGIEAFF
TRBD1	.	TRBJ2-5	TRBV7-9	TGTGCCAGCAGCTCGTCCCGGGCCGGGACAGGGTTTGAGACCCAGTACTTC	CASSSSRAGTGFETQYF
.	.	TRBJ1-5	TRBV5-6	TGTGCCAGCAGCTTGTTCGGTGAGGTGGAGCCCCAGCATTTT	CASSLFGEVEPQHF
.	.	TRBJ2-5	TRBV21-1	TGTGCCAGCAGCAACCCGATTAGGGGCAGGGAAGAGACCCAGTACTTC	CASSNPIRGREETQYF
.	.	TRBJ1-2	TRBV27	TGTGCCAGCAGCCCAGGGGAGGGCTATGGCTACACCTTC	CASSPGEGYGYTF
TRBD2	.	TRBJ2-1	TRBV6-6	TGTGCCAGCAGACACCGCGGGGGTGACTACAATGAGCAGTTCTTC	CASRHRGGDYNEQFF
.	.	TRBJ2-1	TRBV29-1	TGCAGCGTCGGAGTTTTACTATACAATGAGCAGTTCTTC	CSVGVLLYNEQFF
TRBD2	few	TRBJ2-2	TRBV7-3	TGTGCCAGCAGCTCCTACCTCAGCCCCACTAGCGTCAACACCGGGGAGCTGTTTTTT	CASSSYLSPTSVNTGELFF
.	once	TRBJ2-5	TRBV30	TGTGCCTGGAGTGTACTCGGCAGCGCCCAAGAGACCCAGTACTTC	CAWSVLGSAQETQYF
TRBD1	.	TRBJ2-1	TRBV6-1	TGTGCCAGCAGGCGACAGGGGAGTTCCAATGAGCAGTTCTTC	CASRRQGSSNEQFF
.	.	TRBJ1-1	TRBV4-1	TGCGCCAGCAGCCACCGGGGTATTGGCACTGAAGCTTTCTTT	CASSHRGIGTEAFF
.	.	TRBJ1-5	TRBV19	TGTGCCAGTAGTTCCCGGGAGCTTAATCAGCCCCAGCATTTT	CASSSRELNQPQHF
TRBD1	.	TRBJ2-2	TRBV9	TGTGCCAGCAGCGCGGAGGACAGGGGCGACACCGGGGAGCTGTTTTTT	CASSAEDRGDTGELFF
.	.	TRBJ1-5	TRBV19	TGTGCCATAATTAGAGGCAATCAGCCCCAGCATTTT	CAIIRGNQPQHF
.	.	TRBJ1-2	TRBV29-1	TGCAGCGCGTCGGTAGGGGGGGGTAACTATGGCTACACCTTC	CSASVGGGNYGYTF
.	.	TRBJ2-7	TRBV4-2	TGTGCCAGCAGCCAAGGAAGGGGTCCATCCTACGAGCAGTACTTC	CASSQGRGPSYEQYF
.	.	TRBJ1-5	TRBV27	TGTGCCAGCAGTTTAGGCAGGGGTAGCAATCAGCCCCAGCATTTT	CASSLGRGSNQPQHF
TRBD1	.	TRBJ2-7	TRBV14	TGTGCCAGCAGCCACACCACGACAGGGGGCGCCGACGAGCAGTACTTC	CASSHTTTGGADEQYF
TRBD1	.	TRBJ2-4	TRBV10-3	TGTGCCATCAGTGAGCCGACCGGGACAGGGGGATCGGACATTCAGTACTTC	CAISEPTGTGGSDIQYF
.	.	TRBJ2-3	TRBV7-9	TGTGCCAGCAGCTTAGTTTATGGGGGAGGCGGGGATACGCAGTATTTT	CASSLVYGGGGDTQYF
TRBD1	.	TRBJ1-2	TRBV19	TGTGCAGCCGGGACAGGGGTCGGCTACACCTTC	CAAGTGVGYTF
.	few	TRBJ2-1	TRBV5-6	TGTGCCAGCAGCTTGGGGGGGGGCTCGGGCAATGAGCAGTTCTTC	CASSLGGGSGNEQFF
TRBD1	.	TRBJ2-1	TRBV19	TGTGCCACCGTATGGCCCACCGGGACAGGGGGCGGGAATGAGCAGTTCTTC	CATVWPTGTGGGNEQFF
TRBD1	few	TRBJ1-6	TRBV19	TGTGCCAGTAAGGGACAGGGCCAGACAAATTCACCCCTCCACTTT	CASKGQGQTNSPLHF
.	.	TRBJ1-3	TRBV7-9	TGTGCCAGCAGCTTAACGGGCTTTGAATACAGGAGAACTGGAAACACCATATATTTT	CASSLTGFEYRRTGNTIYF
TRBD1	.	TRBJ2-7	TRBV5-1	TGCGCCAGCAGCATAGGGACAGGGGAGTACGAGCAGTACTTC	CASSIGTGEYEQYF
TRBD1	.	TRBJ1-1	TRBV6-6	TGTGCCAGCAGTTTTAACAGGGGCACTGAAGCTTTCTTT	CASSFNRGTEAFF
.	.	TRBJ1-6	TRBV2	TGTGCCAGCAGTGAAGCCGGGACACAAATTAATTCACCCCTCCACTTT	CASSEAGTQINSPLHF
.	.	TRBJ1-2	TRBV5-4	TGTGCCAGCAGCTTGGAGCTGGCTAACTATGGCTACACCTTC	CASSLELANYGYTF
.	.	TRBJ2-5	TRBV7-7	TGTGCCAGCAGCCCCTGGAGGCAAGAGACCCAGTACTTC	CASSPWRQETQYF
.	few	TRBJ2-7	TRBV6-5	TGTGCCACAGGGCCGGGACTCTCCTACGAGCAGTACTTC	CATGPGLSYEQYF
.	few	TRBJ1-1	TRBV6-1	TGTGCCAGCAGACTAGGACAGAGGACTGAAGCTTTCTTT	CASRLGQRTEAFF
TRBD2	.	TRBJ2-7	TRBV7-3	TGTGCCAGCAGCGTAGCGGGGGGAACCTACGAGCAGTACTTC	CASSVAGGTYEQYF
.	.	TRBJ1-3	TRBV7-9	TGTGCCAGCAGCCCACAGGGTCCCGGAAACACCATATATTTT	CASSPQGPGNTIYF
.	few	TRBJ1-1	TRBV7-9	TGTGCCAGCAGCTTAGAAGAGGGCATGGCTTTCTTT	CASSLEEGMAFF
TRBD1	once	TRBJ1-2	TRBV18	TGTGCCAGCTCACCGGGGACAGATGTTAACTATGGCTACACCTTC	CASSPGTDVNYGYTF
.	.	TRBJ1-6	TRBV2	TGTGCCACCTGGCAGGGAAGGAATTCACCCCTCCACTTT	CATWQGRNSPLHF
.	.	TRBJ1-1	TRBV29-1	TGCAGCGGGAGAGAGAACACTGAAGCTTTCTTT	CSGRENTEAFF
.	.	TRBJ2-1	TRBV29-1	TGCAGCGTTGAAGCACTAGCCGATGAGCAGTTCTTC	CSVEALADEQFF
TRBD1	.	TRBJ1-1	TRBV11-2	TGTGCCAGCAGCATGGGACAGATGAACACTGAAGCTTTCTTT	CASSMGQMNTEAFF
.	.	TRBJ2-7	TRBV2	TGTGCCAGCAGTGAAAAAGGGGCCCACGAGCAGTACTTC	CASSEKGAHEQYF
.	.	TRBJ2-1	TRBV7-9	TGTGCCAGCAGCTTAGGAGGAGGCCTAGAGGACAATGAGCAGTTCTTC	CASSLGGGLEDNEQFF
.	.	TRBJ2-1	TRBV7-9	TGTGCCAGCAGCTTAGAGTATAGGGAAGGGGATGAGCAGTTCTTC	CASSLEYREGDEQFF
TRBD1	.	TRBJ1-1	TRBV5-4	TGTGCCAGCAGCCCACGACAGGGGGACACTGAAGCTTTCTTT	CASSPRQGDTEAFF
.	once	TRBJ1-1	TRBV2	TGTGCCAGCAGTACGACAGTTGGGAAGACTGAAGCTTTCTTT	CASSTTVGKTEAFF
TRBD1	.	TRBJ2-2	TRBV13	TGTGCCAGCAGCTTAGCAGGGGGCTTCACCGGGGAGCTGTTTTTT	CASSLAGGFTGELFF
.	once	TRBJ2-1	TRBV29-1	TGCAGCGTGGACTTTCTACAGAACAATGAGCAGTTCTTC	CSVDFLQNNEQFF